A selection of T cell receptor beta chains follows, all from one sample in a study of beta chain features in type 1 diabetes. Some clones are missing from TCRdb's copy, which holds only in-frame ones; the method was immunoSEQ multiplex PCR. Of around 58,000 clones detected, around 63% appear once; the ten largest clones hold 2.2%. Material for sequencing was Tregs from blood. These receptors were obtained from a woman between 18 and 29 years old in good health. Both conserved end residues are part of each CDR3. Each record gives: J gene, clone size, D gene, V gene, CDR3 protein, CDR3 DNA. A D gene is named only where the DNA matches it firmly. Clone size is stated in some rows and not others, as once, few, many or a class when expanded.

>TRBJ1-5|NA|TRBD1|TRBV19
CASGTGSHYSNQPQHF
TGTGCCAGCGGGACAGGGTCACATTATAGCAATCAGCCCCAGCATTTT
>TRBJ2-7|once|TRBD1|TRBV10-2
CASSKGQGATYEQYF
TGCGCCAGCAGCAAGGGACAGGGGGCGACCTACGAGCAGTACTTC
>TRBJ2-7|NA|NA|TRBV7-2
CASSLPHYEQYF
TGTGCCAGCAGCTTACCACACTACGAGCAGTACTTC
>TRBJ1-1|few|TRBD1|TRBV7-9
CASSPTGGFTEAFF
TGTGCCAGCAGCCCTACAGGGGGCTTTACTGAAGCTTTCTTT
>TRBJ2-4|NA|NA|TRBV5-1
CASSLQGENIQYF
TGCGCCAGCAGCTTACAGGGAGAAAACATTCAGTACTTC
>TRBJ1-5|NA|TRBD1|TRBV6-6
CASSLGQGGNQPQHF
TGTGCCAGCAGCCTTGGACAGGGAGGTAATCAGCCCCAGCATTTT
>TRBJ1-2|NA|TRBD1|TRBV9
CASSLGQGDGYTF
TGTGCCAGCAGCCTCGGACAGGGGGACGGCTACACCTTC
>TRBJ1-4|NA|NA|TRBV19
CASSPGSAATNEKLFF
TGTGCCAGTAGTCCCGGGTCAGCCGCAACTAATGAAAAACTGTTTTTT
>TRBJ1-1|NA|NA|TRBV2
CASSEQGNTEAFF
TGTGCCAGCAGTGAGCAGGGGAACACTGAAGCTTTCTTT
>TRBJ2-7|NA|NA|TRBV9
CASSVVPGEVDEQYF
TGTGCCAGCAGCGTAGTCCCGGGAGAGGTCGACGAGCAGTACTTC
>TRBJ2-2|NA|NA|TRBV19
CASSYRAANTGELFF
TGTGCCAGTAGTTACAGGGCGGCGAACACCGGGGAGCTGTTTTTT
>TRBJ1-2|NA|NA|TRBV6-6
CASSRGGTNYGYTF
TGTGCCAGCAGCCGCGGAGGCACTAACTATGGCTACACCTTC
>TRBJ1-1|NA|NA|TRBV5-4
CASSASTGGTTEAFF
TGTGCCAGCTCAGCTTCAACCGGGGGGACCACTGAAGCTTTCTTT
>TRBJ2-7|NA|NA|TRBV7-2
CASSINRAAYEQYF
TGTGCCAGCAGCATCAACAGGGCGGCCTACGAGCAGTACTTC
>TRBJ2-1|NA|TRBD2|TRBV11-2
CASSIGTSGGVLYNEQFF
TGTGCCAGCAGTATCGGGACTAGCGGGGGGGTACTGTACAATGAGCAGTTCTTC
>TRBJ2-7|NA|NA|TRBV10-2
CASSSWGDRNEQYF
TGCGCCAGCAGTTCGTGGGGGGACAGAAACGAGCAGTACTTC
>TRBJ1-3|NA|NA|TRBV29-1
CSVVSSGNTIYF
TGCAGCGTGGTGAGCTCTGGAAACACCATATATTTT
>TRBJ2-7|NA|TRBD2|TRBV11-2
CASRLSGGGYEQYF
TGTGCCAGCAGGCTTAGCGGGGGGGGCTACGAGCAGTACTTC
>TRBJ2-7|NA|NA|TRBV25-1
CASSWGNEQYF
TGTGCCAGCAGCTGGGGCAACGAGCAGTACTTC
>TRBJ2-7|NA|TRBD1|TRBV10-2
CASSSGTGLYEQYF
TGCGCCAGCAGCTCCGGGACAGGGCTCTACGAGCAGTACTTC
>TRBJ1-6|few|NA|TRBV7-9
CASSSPGSPLHF
TGTGCCAGCAGCTCGCCGGGAAGTCCCCTCCACTTT
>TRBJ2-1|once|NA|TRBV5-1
CASSLARGISNEQFF
TGCGCCAGCAGCTTGGCACGGGGGATATCGAATGAGCAGTTCTTC
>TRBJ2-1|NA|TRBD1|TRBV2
CASSGTGVYNEQFF
TGTGCCAGCAGTGGGACAGGAGTCTACAATGAGCAGTTCTTC
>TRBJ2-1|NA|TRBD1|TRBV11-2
CASSLEIRDRGNEQFF
TGTGCCAGCAGCTTAGAAATCCGGGACAGGGGCAATGAGCAGTTCTTC
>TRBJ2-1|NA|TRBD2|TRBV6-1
CASIQAGGDNEQFF
TGTGCCAGCATCCAAGCGGGGGGGGACAATGAGCAGTTCTTC
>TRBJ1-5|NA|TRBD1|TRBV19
CASSFTGGWQPQHF
TGTGCCAGTAGTTTTACAGGGGGCTGGCAGCCCCAGCATTTT
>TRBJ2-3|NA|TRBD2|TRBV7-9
CASSLTTSGGTSTDTQYF
TGTGCCAGCAGCTTAACTACTAGCGGGGGGACCTCCACAGATACGCAGTATTTT
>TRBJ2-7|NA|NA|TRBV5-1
CASSFITGYEQYF
TGCGCCAGCAGCTTTATTACAGGCTACGAGCAGTACTTC
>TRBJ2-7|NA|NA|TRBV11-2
CASSGFSRGSYEQYF
TGTGCCAGCAGCGGATTTAGCAGGGGATCCTACGAGCAGTACTTC
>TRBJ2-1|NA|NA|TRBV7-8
CASSLYGDWANEQFF
TGTGCCAGCAGCTTATACGGGGACTGGGCCAATGAGCAGTTCTTC
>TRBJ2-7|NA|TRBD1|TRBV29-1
CSVSPAGTAPYEQYF
TGCAGCGTTTCTCCGGCCGGGACAGCTCCCTACGAGCAGTACTTC
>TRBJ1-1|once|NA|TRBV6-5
CASSPIQGRGAFF
TGTGCCAGCAGCCCGATCCAGGGCAGGGGAGCTTTCTTT
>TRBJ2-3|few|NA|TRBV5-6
CASSTTLTDTQYF
TGTGCCAGCAGCACTACACTCACAGATACGCAGTATTTT
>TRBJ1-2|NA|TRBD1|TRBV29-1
CSVEDRQGASGYTF
TGCAGCGTTGAAGATCGGCAGGGGGCGTCGGGCTACACCTTC
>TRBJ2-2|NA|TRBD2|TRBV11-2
CASSLGGGAGELFF
TGTGCCAGCAGCTTAGGGGGGGGAGCCGGGGAGCTGTTTTTT
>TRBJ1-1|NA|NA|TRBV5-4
CASSLGGLNTEAFF
TGTGCCAGCAGTCTAGGGGGACTGAACACTGAAGCTTTCTTT
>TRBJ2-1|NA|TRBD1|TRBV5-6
CASSLRQGFGEQFF
TGTGCCAGCAGCTTGCGACAGGGGTTTGGGGAGCAGTTCTTC
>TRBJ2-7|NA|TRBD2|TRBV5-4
CASSFGRGYEQYF
TGTGCCAGCAGCTTTGGGCGGGGGTACGAGCAGTACTTC
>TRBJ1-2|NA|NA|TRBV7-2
CASSPEWGGQGYTF
TGTGCCAGCAGCCCTGAATGGGGAGGTCAGGGCTACACCTTC
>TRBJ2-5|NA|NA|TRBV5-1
CASSRGLQETQYF
TGCGCCAGCAGCCGGGGACTTCAAGAGACCCAGTACTTC
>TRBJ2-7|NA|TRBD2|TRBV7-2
CASSWGGLAGDTQYF
TGTGCCAGCAGCTGGGGCGGGCTAGCGGGTGACACGCAGTACTTC
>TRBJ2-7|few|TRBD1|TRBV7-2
CASSVDRVNYEQYF
TGTGCCAGCAGCGTCGACAGGGTGAACTACGAGCAGTACTTC
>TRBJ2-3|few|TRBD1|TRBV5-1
CASSLEIRQGGSDTQYF
TGCGCCAGCAGCTTGGAAATTCGACAGGGGGGGTCAGATACGCAGTATTTT
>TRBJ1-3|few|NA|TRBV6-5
CASSTGYTIYF
TGTGCCAGCAGTACAGGGTACACCATATATTTT
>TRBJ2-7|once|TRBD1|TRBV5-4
CASSRDRLWEQYF
TGTGCCAGCAGCAGGGACAGGCTTTGGGAGCAGTACTTC
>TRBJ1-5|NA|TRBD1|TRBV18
CASSLRGRGIQPQHF
TGTGCCAGCTCATTAAGGGGGCGCGGGATACAGCCCCAGCATTTT
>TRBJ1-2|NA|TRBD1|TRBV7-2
CASSPWDRGNYGYTF
TGTGCCAGCAGCCCCTGGGACAGGGGGAACTATGGCTACACCTTC
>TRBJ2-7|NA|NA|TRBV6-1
CASSEASVSLEQYF
TGTGCCAGCTCGGAGGCTAGCGTCTCCCTCGAGCAGTACTTC
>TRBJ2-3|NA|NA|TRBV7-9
CASSPLGGAQDTQYF
TGTGCCAGCAGCCCCCTGGGGGGAGCCCAGGATACGCAGTATTTT